This TCR beta chain is drawn from a study of shared clonotypes between healthy human individuals (dated by TCRdb to about 2020). Regarding the complete study: The cohort comprised a couple of women and a few men aged 18 to 49 years. For each donor, CD4 naive and CD4 memory were each given three plates, CD8 naive was given two plates, and CD8 memory was given one plate. Blood TCR repertoires of five healthy adults were deeply sequenced to estimate repertoire size and the extent of clonotype sharing between individuals. Libraries were prepared and TCR repertoires were sequenced by different laboratories using diverse techniques, in order to increase sequencing depth and limit assay-specific biases. Each donor's leukapheresis produced roughly between about 0.8 and 8.9 billion PBMCs. What the authors observed across the whole study: Only blood was sampled, and tissue TCR repertoires likely differ from those in blood. Pairwise subsampling led to the expectation that sequencing depth would affect the degree of clonotype sharing among donors. The genetic and exposure-history diversity represented was limited by the small number of donors. When four donors were compared, the shared fraction of clonotypes was about 5.4% for naive CD4, approximately 3.5% for naive CD8, more than 2% for memory CD4, and 0.35% to 0.4% for memory CD8. Naive subsets generally had larger estimated clonotype richness than memory subsets. Compared with non-shared clonotypes, the clonotypes found in all four sorted-subset donors had higher generation probabilities. Even with the large sequencing depth, rarefaction of the sorted-subset datasets indicated that sequencing was incomplete.

Reading the germline V gene gives CDR1 MDHEN and CDR2 SYDVKM. Taken from cysteine to phenylalanine, the CDR3 has 14 residues. The entry retains the CDR3 DNA only, 42 bases that are in frame from base 1. The V end loses 1 base and the J end loses 5 bases, and a stretch of 9 bases separates them. Concerning this clone: The antigen this receptor binds is unknown. Per-base qualities were not stored, and no clone one base away is much larger. This same CDR3 is encoded by further DNA sequences in the sample.

Using the deep immunoSEQ assay, TCR CDR3 regions were amplified from genomic DNA by multiplex PCR. Extracted genomic DNA from each cell subset was distributed evenly across all wells of several immunoSEQ 96-well plates, and each plate was treated as a replicate. For sorted subsets, each replicate PCR was loaded with roughly 190 ng genomic DNA, equivalent to 30,000 or so T cell genomes. Purified libraries were measured with a Qubit 3.0 fluorometer, size-checked on a Bioanalyzer 2100, and measured again with the KAPA Library Quantification kit. A separate single-read 150-cycle Illumina NextSeq 550 flow cell was used to sequence each immunoSEQ 96-well plate. The original methods were these. Because the immunoSEQ output held only junctional sequences and lacked quality scores, the filtering could not match the filtering applied to full-length reads. Sequences were annotated with PyIR, a Python wrapper for IgBLAST v1.9, using IMGT germline references to assign V/J genes and CDR3. Any read was removed if the V/J assignment was weak (E-value above 1e-6), the CDR3 was missing, or the read contained stop codons, out-of-frame junctions, or ambiguous translated residues. V3J clonotypes were defined by identical inferred V gene, J gene, and CDR3 amino acid sequence. Percentage overlap between repertoires was computed as shared unique clonotypes divided by the size of the smaller repertoire. Repertoire richness was assessed with RTK rarefaction, the Chao1 estimator, and Recon v2.1 estimates of unobserved clonotypes. OLGA was used to compute generation probabilities for all TCRbeta clonotypes that the gDNA method yielded from a few donors. Drawn from immuneACCESS, this table holds only the in-frame rearrangements with V and J called that TCRdb kept. Clones are partly lost; checked studies trace under half to an unresolved V gene and leave the rest unexplained. V, J and clone size are taken as reported in that table, and D and trimming were inferred from the DNA itself. In all, the sample holds about 2.4 million clones, and 80% to 95% of those were seen once. 0.35% to 0.45% of the sample is in the top ten clones.

The donors were healthy, HIV-negative adults who had no recently reported acute infections or vaccinations. Only Caucasian adults living in Nashville, Tennessee, USA were represented among the donors. CD4+ T cells were enriched by magnetic negative selection, after which naive cells were positively selected on CD45RA and the negative fraction was taken as the memory subset. Blood was collected by leukapheresis, and PBMCs were isolated by Ficoll-Histopaque density gradient centrifugation and then cryopreserved in liquid nitrogen vapor phase. Analytical flow cytometry was used to check the purity and quantity of every magnetically sorted T cell population. Genomic DNA was isolated from each sorted fraction and quantified by UV absorbance on a Nanodrop 2000c.

What was sequenced was naive CD4+ T cells from PBMCs. The label giving this sample's cell subset or site can be read as: CD45RA+ positively selected. The rearrangement joined TRBV28 to TRBJ2-1; the D gene is perhaps TRBD2, on 5 matching bases. The origin of this receptor is a man between 18 and 29 years old in good health. Some clones in this sample may be carry-over from other donors' samples. CDR3 loop: CASSLSGSHNEQFF. The nucleotide sequence reads TGTGCCAGCAGTTTATCGGGGAGCCACAATGAGCAGTTCTTC.